The next 2 T cell receptor beta chains were all read from a single sample in a study of blood T cell repertoires in COVID-19. The table came from immunoSEQ multiplex PCR; TCRdb's copy has only in-frame clones and leaves some out. The table has 53,000 or so clones, about three quarters seen once. Sample: peripheral blood. Every receptor here comes from a man between 65 and 85 years old with active or convalescent COVID-19.

The J gene is TRBJ2-5, the V gene TRBV9; 7 nucleotides match TRBD1. The CDR3 sequence is 15 residues long. J lost 1 base, V lost 4 bases, and 7 bases had no gene match. Germline V gene lookup returns CDR1 SGDLS and CDR2 YYNGEE. The CDR3 loop is CASSPRGQLQETQYF. CDR3 nucleotides: TGTGCCAGCAGCCCCCGGGGACAGCTCCAAGAGACCCAGTACTTC.

This clone has ten or more counts. The CDR3 reads CASSSFTRGSSYEQYF. The CDR3 region has the DNA TGTGCCAGCAGCTCCTTTACTAGAGGCAGTTCCTACGAGCAGTACTTC. V is TRBV7-8 and J is TRBJ2-7, with D possibly matching TRBD2 (5 bases). The CDR3 is 16 amino acids. The V gene's germline CDR1 is SGHVS and CDR2 FQNEAQ. V was shortened by 4 bases and J by 1 base, with 17 bases between the two germline ends.